This TCR beta chain was recovered during a study of early T cells in non-severe SARS-CoV-2 infection. The germline V and J ends were trimmed by 3 bases and 7 bases, with 12 bases remaining between them. Germline CDR1 MGHDK, CDR2 SYGVNS. The CDR3 sequence is 13 residues long. The sample holds many counts of this clonotype. TCRdb used MiXCR to reprocess the 5' RACE reads, holding one entry per CDR3 protein. The sample carries some 48,000 distinct CDR3 sequences, about 10% recorded once. This TCR came from an adult who was a healthcare worker with PCR-confirmed SARS-CoV-2 infection or an uninfected control (not recorded which). The chain employs TRBV25-1 and TRBJ1-2, with D hard to call. Material: whole blood. The CDR3 nucleotides are TGTGCCAGCAGTGATTACCCTCACTCTGGCTACACCTTC. It translates to CASSDYPHSGYTF.